These T cell receptor beta chains were read from a single sample in a study of Ad26.COV2.S vaccination and SARS-CoV-2 variants. Clones were sequenced by immunoSEQ multiplex PCR, and TCRdb holds only the in-frame ones, with some missing. Of 250,000 to 300,000 clones listed, more than 70% are singletons. The sample was peripheral blood, taken in a trial of Ad26.COV2.S vaccine versus placebo. The receptors originated from a person between 18 and 59 years old who received the Ad26.COV2.S COVID-19 vaccine or a placebo. The conserved cysteine and the conserved F or W are not part of the CDR3 here.

>TRBV29-1|12
SVETATNTGELF
>TRBV19|9
ASSENYGYT
>TRBV7-2|11
ASSPRGNQPQH
>TRBV7-8|14
ASSLGKSGGDYGYT
>TRBV27|13
ASSSHISGGEKLF
>TRBV6-2/TRBV6-3|13
ASSRDWNSYNEQF
>TRBV5-1|11
ASSLEAVSPLH
>TRBV11-2|10
ASSLGTAGYT
>TRBV12-3/TRBV12-4|11
ASTEQGNYGYT
>TRBV6-4|11
ASSRTGNQPQH
>TRBV11-1|12
ASSRQGNTGELF
>TRBV27|15
ASSPPRLAGGKDTQY
>TRBV27|13
ASSLGPPRRDTQY
>TRBV6-5|12
ASHRGQLSYEQY
>TRBV7-9|11
ASSLPGGTEQY
>TRBV7-8|15
ASSLRGRDREISPLH
>TRBV7-8|9
ASSQSGAAY
>TRBV5-4|12
ASTLRGGNTEAF
>TRBV5-1|15
ASSLSGDLPGANVLT
>TRBV2|13
ASSEALQGLDGYT
>TRBV9|10
ASSGPYNEQF
>TRBV10-1|15
ASSFGTVPATNEKLF
>TRBV4-2|14
ASSQVVGRDNSPLH
>TRBV7-2|12
ASSLSWESYEQY
>TRBV2|11
ASNSQGDGELF
>TRBV7-9|11
ASSLGTRTEAF
>TRBV19|12
ASQGWEDNSPLH
>TRBV7-9|14
ASSPSPPTGSYEQY
>TRBV6-5|9
ASSKNQPQH
>TRBV2|14
ASSEIAGRSYNEQF
>TRBV18|13
ASSPQGLINYGYT
>TRBV7-9|16
ASSLPPRLAGTRDEQF
>TRBV19|12
ASSLVNSNQPQH
>TRBV11-2|13
ASSFLAGGHNEQF
>TRBV19|14
ATLDYSSSYHNEQF
>TRBV9|11
ASSVDWNTEAF
>TRBV6-5|14
ASSYSRPRGDYGYT
>TRBV19|12
ASTSPFVNTEAF
>TRBV6-5|12
ASSNRVGTDTQY
>TRBV7-2|11
ASSLYGNQPQH
>TRBV5-6|12
ASKVGFHNSPLH
>TRBV2|10
ATGTGVAEAF